A selection of T cell receptor beta chains follows, all from one sample in a study of glioma-infiltrating T cells. TCRdb itself ran the multiplex PCR reads through MiXCR, one entry per CDR3 protein. Of about 130,000 distinct CDR3 sequences in the sample, approximately 24% were seen once. Sequencing input: glioma tissue, nonneoplastic brain tissue, or PBMCs (not recorded which). Receptor source: a human donor with low-grade glioma or glioblastoma, undergoing nonglioma brain surgery, or in good health (not recorded which). CDR3s include the opening cysteine and the closing phenylalanine or tryptophan. A D gene is named only where the DNA matches it firmly. The size entry is marked missing in some rows and otherwise reads once, few, many or a size class.

j_call | cdr3_length | clone_size | d_call | v_call | cdr3_aa | cdr3_nt
TRBJ2-5 | 16 | NA | TRBD1 | TRBV4-1 | CASSQVYRGLGETQYF | TGCGCCAGCAGCCAGGTCTACAGGGGGCTGGGAGAGACCCAGTACTTC
TRBJ2-3 | 12 | many | NA | TRBV7-9 | CASSRDADTQYF | TGTGCCAGCAGCCGAGATGCAGATACGCAGTATTTT
TRBJ2-2 | 14 | many | TRBD2 | TRBV7-2 | CARGRGGNTGELFF | TGTGCCAGGGGACGCGGGGGGAACACCGGGGAGCTGTTTTTT
TRBJ1-6 | 15 | few | NA | TRBV15 | CATRGQLGYNSPLHF | TGTGCCACCCGAGGACAGCTTGGCTATAATTCACCCCTCCACTTT
TRBJ1-3 | 16 | few | NA | TRBV28 | CASMVRGELSGNTIYF | TGTGCCAGCATGGTCCGGGGGGAACTCTCTGGAAACACCATATATTTT
TRBJ2-1 | 16 | many | TRBD2 | TRBV28 | CASRPWEGLADNEQFF | TGTGCCAGCAGACCTTGGGAGGGACTAGCGGACAATGAGCAGTTCTTC
TRBJ1-1 | 13 | few | TRBD1 | TRBV10-3 | CAIRTGVRGEAFF | TGTGCCATCAGGACAGGGGTCCGCGGTGAAGCTTTCTTT
TRBJ1-6 | 16 | NA | NA | TRBV6-1 | CASSFRQVPYNSPLHF | TGTGCCAGCAGTTTTCGGCAGGTCCCGTATAATTCACCCCTCCACTTT
TRBJ1-5 | 14 | NA | TRBD1 | TRBV2 | CASRGTGGNQPQHF | TGTGCCAGCAGGGGGACAGGGGGCAATCAGCCCCAGCATTTT
TRBJ1-2 | 13 | NA | NA | TRBV28 | CASSLDPFDGYTF | TGTGCCAGCAGCCTAGACCCATTCGACGGCTACACCTTC
TRBJ1-1 | 15 | few | NA | TRBV20-1 | CSARDPGSLNTEAFF | TGCAGTGCTAGAGATCCCGGCAGCCTGAACACTGAAGCTTTCTTT
TRBJ1-2 | 13 | NA | TRBD1 | TRBV7-9 | CASSTRDRDGYTF | TGTGCCAGCAGCACCAGGGACAGGGATGGCTACACCTTC
TRBJ2-3 | 12 | NA | NA | TRBV7-2 | CASSPPGDTQYF | TGTGCCAGCAGCCCCCCCGGAGATACGCAGTATTTT
TRBJ2-3 | 15 | NA | TRBD1 | TRBV18 | CASSPTGGGQDTQYF | TGTGCCAGCTCACCGACAGGGGGCGGTCAGGATACGCAGTATTTT
TRBJ1-2 | 15 | many | NA | TRBV27 | CASSPLGGVDYGYTF | TGTGCCAGCAGTCCCCTTGGGGGCGTGGACTATGGCTACACCTTC
TRBJ1-1 | 11 | few | NA | TRBV7-9 | CASLEGTEAFF | TGTGCCAGCCTAGAAGGTACTGAAGCTTTCTTT
TRBJ2-3 | 14 | NA | TRBD2 | TRBV19 | CASTSSGVADTQYF | TGTGCCAGTACATCCAGCGGGGTGGCAGATACGCAGTATTTT
TRBJ2-3 | 19 | few | NA | TRBV7-9 | CASSLRRSWQQHLVDTQYF | TGTGCCAGCAGCTTACGTCGGTCCTGGCAGCAACACTTAGTAGATACGCAGTATTTT
TRBJ2-5 | 14 | many | NA | TRBV9 | CASSGGDSQETQYF | TGTGCCAGCAGCGGGGGGGACAGCCAAGAGACCCAGTACTTC
TRBJ2-1 | 14 | NA | NA | TRBV20-1 | CSAHRGHSSNEQFF | TGCAGTGCCCACCGGGGGCACAGTAGCAATGAGCAGTTCTTC
TRBJ1-3 | 16 | NA | NA | TRBV12-3/TRBV12-4 | CASSPSTDRSGNTIYF | TGTGCCAGCAGTCCTTCGACTGACCGCTCTGGAAACACCATATATTTT
TRBJ2-5 | 14 | many | TRBD2 | TRBV27 | CASRTSGGLETQYF | TGTGCCAGCAGGACTAGCGGGGGCCTTGAGACCCAGTACTTC
TRBJ2-2 | 17 | once | TRBD1 | TRBV6-1 | CASMGQGKPFGAGELFF | TGTGCCAGCATGGGACAGGGGAAACCCTTTGGGGCCGGGGAGCTGTTTTTT
TRBJ1-5 | 15 | many | NA | TRBV7-2 | CASSLHPGGNQPQHF | TGTGCCAGCAGCCTACACCCCGGGGGTAATCAGCCCCAGCATTTT
TRBJ2-1 | 16 | few | TRBD2 | TRBV18 | CASSPVAGEPYNEQFF | TGTGCCAGCTCACCAGTAGCGGGGGAACCCTACAATGAGCAGTTCTTC
TRBJ2-3 | 13 | few | NA | TRBV4-2 | CASSQGGQGTQYF | TGTGCCAGCAGCCAAGGGGGGCAAGGTACGCAGTATTTT
TRBJ1-1 | 15 | few | NA | TRBV7-2 | CASVSLGGGNTEAFF | TGTGCCAGCGTATCACTCGGGGGGGGGAACACTGAAGCTTTCTTT
TRBJ1-3 | 15 | few | TRBD1 | TRBV7-6 | CASSMGQDSGNTIYF | TGTGCCAGCAGCATGGGACAGGACTCTGGAAACACCATATATTTT
TRBJ2-1 | 15 | NA | TRBD2 | TRBV20-1 | CSAIRDGGGYNEQFF | TGCAGTGCTATACGGGATGGGGGGGGGTACAATGAGCAGTTCTTC
TRBJ2-5 | 14 | NA | NA | TRBV2 | CASSESRLQETQYF | TGTGCCAGCAGTGAGTCCAGGCTCCAAGAGACCCAGTACTTC
TRBJ2-1 | 15 | NA | NA | TRBV6-1 | CASSYYGEYYNEQFF | TGTGCCAGCAGTTATTACGGGGAGTACTACAATGAGCAGTTCTTC
TRBJ2-5 | 15 | NA | NA | TRBV18 | CASSPPLGAQETQYF | TGTGCCAGCTCACCCCCCCTGGGAGCTCAAGAGACCCAGTACTTC
TRBJ2-3 | 15 | many | NA | TRBV7-2 | CASRGGARDSDTQYF | TGTGCCAGCAGAGGGGGGGCTCGTGATTCAGATACGCAGTATTTT
TRBJ2-3 | 17 | few | TRBD2 | TRBV7-2 | CASSLEIAGHLTDTQYF | TGTGCCAGCAGCTTAGAGATAGCGGGGCACCTCACAGATACGCAGTATTTT
TRBJ2-1 | 15 | NA | TRBD2 | TRBV20-1 | CSAKRLAGGAVEQFF | TGCAGTGCTAAAAGACTAGCGGGGGGGGCGGTTGAGCAGTTCTTC
TRBJ1-5 | 14 | many | TRBD1 | TRBV20-1 | CSASDRWGRMAQHF | TGCAGTGCCTCGGACAGGTGGGGAAGAATGGCCCAGCATTTT
TRBJ1-1 | 15 | few | NA | TRBV20-1 | CSAREGTRANTEAFF | TGCAGTGCTAGAGAAGGAACCCGGGCGAACACTGAAGCTTTCTTT
TRBJ2-5 | 12 | few | NA | TRBV19 | CASSMSQETQYF | TGTGCCAGTAGTATGTCTCAAGAGACCCAGTACTTC
TRBJ2-5 | 14 | few | NA | TRBV20-1 | CSARPGRSQETQYF | TGCAGTGCTAGACCGGGGCGGAGCCAAGAGACCCAGTACTTC
TRBJ2-1 | 14 | NA | NA | TRBV20-1 | CSANEESSYNEQFF | TGCAGTGCTAATGAGGAGAGCTCCTACAATGAGCAGTTCTTC